The following is a T cell receptor (beta chain) sequence with its context. The data stem from a study of cytomegalovirus exposure and HLA in healthy donors. The V gene's germline CDR1 is MNHNS and CDR2 SASEGT. The CDR3 loop spans 12 amino acids. V gave up 5 bases and J gave up 9 bases; unmatched junction bases: 4. Vbeta (60) and Jbeta (13) primers were used in the PCR. Produced via immunoSEQ multiplex PCR; TCRdb's table is partial and in-frame only. The data show under 250,000 clones, with 80% to 85% seen just once and 0.71% held by the top ten. The sequence came from a boy aged 2 to 10 in good health and CMV-seronegative. The material sequenced was PBMCs. This sequence joins TRBV6-1 and TRBJ2-1, with 7 bases matching TRBD1. Here the CDR3 reads CASSRQGSEQFF. The CDR3 nucleotides are TGTGCCAGCAGTCGACAGGGCAGTGAGCAGTTCTTC.